This TCR beta chain was identified in a study of T cells expressing NK-cell markers. Template switching by 5'RACE with UMIs generated the TCR beta cDNA. TCRdb reprocessed the 5' RACE reads and keeps a single row for each CDR3 protein, giving no DNA. The sample data list around 260,000 distinct CDR3 sequences. Notes on this clonotype: Its antigen remains unknown.

Germline assignment: CDR1 DFQATT and CDR2 SNEGSKA (reference sequence). The CDR3 is 13 residues long. Study results and limitations: Roughly 6 of the donors carried dominant NKG2C+ clonotypes that took up about 1.0-7.5% of their CD8+ T cells. It is unclear if expanded NKG2C-expressing clones target HCMV antigens.

The source is a woman between 18 and 70 years old in good health. The chain joins TRBV20-1 to TRBJ2-3. Input material: blood T cells: a sorted CD56 or NKG2C T cell subset, CD4+ or CD8+ T cells, or bulk PBMC T cells (not recorded which). The CDR3 sequence: CSAPFWYRDTQYF.